Sequencing of this TCR beta chain was carried out in a study of blood T cell repertoires in COVID-19. The CDR3 is 16 amino acids. CDR1 and CDR2 from the germline V gene are SGHNT and YENEEA. V shed 3 bases and J 3 bases; nucleotides not matched to a gene: 9. The method was immunoSEQ multiplex PCR; TCRdb's version includes in-frame clones alone and lacks a portion of them. The sample holds fewer than 250,000 clones, 85% seen once. The receptor was derived from a woman aged 55-70 years with active or convalescent COVID-19. Source material: peripheral blood. This sequence joins TRBV11-3 and TRBJ2-3; TRBD2 aligns across 7 bases. In nucleotides, the CDR3 is TGTGCCAGCAGCTTGGGTGATAGCGGGCTTACAGATACGCAGTATTTT. This gives the protein CASSLGDSGLTDTQYF.